The sequence of this T cell receptor beta chain was determined in a study of T cell clonotyping in hematopoietic cell transplantation listed by TCRdb under 2021. Notes on the research overall: Recipient samples taken before transplant were obtained following cytoreduction. In the study, 150 or so blood samples were gathered from a few dozen consecutive transplant recipients and their related donors. Recruitment of patients ran from late 2015 to early 2017, and follow-up continued until late 2020 or until death.

The time point label on this specimen signifies: recipient sample about 28 days before transplant, after cytoreduction. Blood samples were obtained from recipients approximately 28 days before transplant and at days 30, 100 and 180 after transplant. Nuclei Lysis Solution was used to extract genomic DNA from fresh or cryopreserved unfractionated peripheral blood mononuclear cells. The immunoSEQ assay, a bias-controlled multiplex PCR with V- and J-specific primers, was used to amplify TCR beta CDR3 regions from genomic DNA. In a second PCR step, a proprietary barcode and Illumina adapter sequences were attached to the CDR3 amplicons. CDR3 libraries were sequenced on an Illumina MiSeq instrument. The authors' analysis ran thus. Export and quality control were performed with immunoSEQ Analyzer 3.0, and downstream analyses were performed with R Bioconductor and Immunarch. Only productive rearrangements within the normalized downsampled data set were used in the calculation of repertoire metrics. Pathologically expanded clonotypes were defined as those larger than 5 templates in the normalized cohort. Repertoire diversity was measured with the Inverse Simpson Index. To capture all clonotypes, the CMV-specificity analyses were run on the non-normalized data set. TCRdb carries this immuneACCESS record with in-frame sequences only. Its versions omit some clonotypes, under half of them owing to an unresolved V gene in the studies checked, with the rest unexplained. That table gives V, J and clone size, and the DNA gave D and trimming. In this sample the table shows approximately 80,000 clones, 90% to 97% of which occur a single time. The top ten hold roughly 1.5% of the sample.

General conclusions and limits of the study: Recipient repertoires showed only a small fraction of overlap with donor repertoires, and over 95% appeared de novo at the given depth. The sample size was limited and the cells went unsorted, which meant the CD4 and CD8 repertoire contributions could not be told apart. Broader TCR repertoire diversity after transplant was predicted by Inverse Simpson Index values from donors and from recipients before transplant. After transplant, TCR diversity in recipients dropped, and pathologically expanded clonotypes climbed progressively between day 30 and day 180.

A note on this clone: This clone's antigen is unknown. It has no much larger one-base neighbor in the sample; base qualities were not kept.

Compared with germline, V lacks 4 bases and J lacks 3 bases; bases without a gene match: 6. Taken from the germline V gene, the CDR1 and CDR2 loops are SGHRS and YFSETQ. The CDR3 has 15 amino acids, counting the end cysteine and phenylalanine. The only DNA kept is the CDR3, 45 bases in frame from the first base. The chain is assembled from TRBV5-1 and TRBJ2-3; 9 bases in the middle match TRBD1. Source: peripheral blood mononuclear cells, taken before stem cell transplant. This clonotype was obtained from a woman in her fifties or sixties with acute myeloid leukemia. Some clones in this sample may be carry-over from other donors' samples. The DNA is as follows: TGCGCCAGCAGCGTGACAGGGGGTCAAACAGATACGCAGTATTTT. It translates to CASSVTGGQTDTQYF. When the CDR3 is completed using the reference TRBV5-1 and TRBJ2-3 genes on either side, the full variable domain is KAGVTQTPRYLIKTRGQQVTLSCSPISGHRSVSWYQQTPGQGLQFLFEYFSETQRNKGNFPGRFSGRQFSNSRSEMNVSTLELGDSALYLCASSVTGGQTDTQYFGPGTRLTVL.